This T cell receptor (beta chain) stems from a study of blood T cell repertoires in COVID-19. Background on the study: Sources were T cells, B-cell-depleted T cells, or PBMCs; the material itself was cDNA or gDNA.

Study processing details: Estimation of nucleated cell counts relied on the amplification of reference gene primers. Measured with immunoSEQ multiplex PCR; TCRdb has only the in-frame clones, and not every one. V, J and clone size are those of that table, while D and trimming were read from the DNA. The sample carries roughly 230,000 clones, around 83% recorded once. V was clipped by 6 bases and J by 6 bases; unmatched bases: 9. This CDR3 spans 14 amino acids. The germline V gene encodes CDR1 MNHEY and CDR2 SVGAGI. This TCR was sampled from a middle-aged man with acute or convalescent COVID-19. Sequences were obtained from peripheral blood. This sequence joins TRBV6-5 and TRBJ1-2; 8 bases map to TRBD1. The CDR3 DNA sequence: TGTGCCAGCAGCGTGGACAGGGAGTTGGATGGCTACACCTTC. Translating it yields CASSVDRELDGYTF.